Listed below are T cell receptor beta chains from one sample, sequenced in a study of T cell repertoires in cytomegalovirus infection. TCRdb reprocessed the reads via MiXCR and lists one record per CDR3 protein. This table holds 200,000 to 250,000 distinct CDR3 sequences, roughly an eighth found once. Material: PBMCs. These receptors originate from a human donor in good health (CMV status not recorded). Some clones in this sample may be carry-over from other donors' samples. The CDR3 runs from the conserved cysteine through the conserved F or W. Each record gives: CDR3 protein, CDR3 DNA, V gene, clone size, D gene, J gene. The D gene is left open where the match is weak. For some rows the clone size is stated as once, few or many, or as a class when expanded; others skip it.

CDR3: CASSLRAGPSYNEQFF; DNA: TGTGCCAGCAGCTTACGGGCAGGGCCCTCCTACAATGAGCAGTTCTTC; V: TRBV7-6; size: many; D: -; J: TRBJ2-1
CDR3: CASSDGRGRGGETQYF; DNA: TGCGCCAGCAGTGACGGCAGGGGAAGGGGAGGAGAGACCCAGTACTTC; V: TRBV10-2; size: many; D: -; J: TRBJ2-5
CDR3: CASTYRAKFVQYF; DNA: TGTGCCAGCACCTACAGGGCAAAGTTCGTGCAGTACTTC; V: TRBV6-2/TRBV6-3; size: -; D: -; J: TRBJ2-7
CDR3: CSARPGTRVLSYEQYF; DNA: TGCAGTGCTAGACCCGGGACGCGGGTTCTCTCCTACGAGCAGTACTTC; V: TRBV20-1; size: many; D: -; J: TRBJ2-7
CDR3: CASSLLSRGEQYF; DNA: TGTGCCAGCAGCTTGTTATCTCGGGGCGAGCAGTACTTC; V: TRBV5-4; size: few; D: -; J: TRBJ2-7
CDR3: CASSRSSGGGGDTQYF; DNA: TGTGCCAGCAGTCGGTCTAGCGGGGGAGGAGGAGATACGCAGTATTTT; V: TRBV28; size: -; D: TRBD2; J: TRBJ2-3
CDR3: CASSPILLNTEAFF; DNA: TGTGCCAGCAGTCCTATTCTCCTTAACACTGAAGCTTTCTTT; V: TRBV12-3/TRBV12-4; size: many; D: -; J: TRBJ1-1
CDR3: CASSTTGPPQHF; DNA: TGTGCCAGTAGTACGACAGGGCCGCCCCAGCATTTT; V: TRBV19; size: few; D: TRBD1; J: TRBJ1-5
CDR3: CASSRTGKRQPQHF; DNA: TGTGCCAGCAGTAGAACAGGGAAGCGACAGCCCCAGCATTTT; V: TRBV28; size: many; D: -; J: TRBJ1-5
CDR3: CASDDRDVYNEQFF; DNA: TGTGCCAGCGACGACCGGGACGTCTACAATGAGCAGTTCTTC; V: TRBV7-2; size: many; D: -; J: TRBJ2-1
CDR3: CASSPLTSGSRNEQFF; DNA: TGTGCCAGTAGTCCTCTGACTAGCGGGAGTAGGAATGAGCAGTTCTTC; V: TRBV19; size: many; D: TRBD2; J: TRBJ2-1
CDR3: CASSFRRGNTEAFF; DNA: TGTGCCAGCAGCTTCAGACGGGGGAACACTGAAGCTTTCTTT; V: TRBV11-1; size: many; D: -; J: TRBJ1-1
CDR3: CASSYSGRGYEQYF; DNA: TGTGCCAGCAGTTACTCAGGCAGGGGGTACGAGCAGTACTTC; V: TRBV6-5; size: many; D: TRBD1; J: TRBJ2-7
CDR3: CSATSGTGAGRQPQHF; DNA: TGCAGTGCCACCTCCGGGACAGGGGCAGGCCGTCAGCCCCAGCATTTT; V: TRBV20-1; size: -; D: TRBD1; J: TRBJ1-5
CDR3: CASNGYRTGRETQYF; DNA: TGTGCCAGCAACGGCTACCGGACAGGCCGAGAGACCCAGTACTTC; V: TRBV6-5; size: many; D: TRBD1; J: TRBJ2-5
CDR3: CASSPLSGTGLSYEQYF; DNA: TGTGCCAGCTCACCACTTTCCGGGACAGGGTTGTCCTACGAGCAGTACTTC; V: TRBV18; size: few; D: TRBD1; J: TRBJ2-7
CDR3: CASSYSRAGKNNEQFF; DNA: TGTGCCAGCAGTTACTCGAGGGCGGGAAAGAACAATGAGCAGTTCTTC; V: TRBV6-2/TRBV6-3; size: -; D: -; J: TRBJ2-1
CDR3: CASSGILTEAFF; DNA: TGTGCCAGTAGTGGAATTTTAACTGAAGCTTTCTTT; V: TRBV19; size: few; D: -; J: TRBJ1-1
CDR3: CASSLANRNTEAFF; DNA: TGTGCCAGCAGCTTAGCGAACAGGAACACTGAAGCTTTCTTT; V: TRBV7-2; size: many; D: -; J: TRBJ1-1
CDR3: CASSGPGTGMNTEAFF; DNA: TGTGCCAGCAGCGGGCCCGGGACAGGCATGAACACTGAAGCTTTCTTT; V: TRBV11-3; size: -; D: TRBD1; J: TRBJ1-1
CDR3: CASSLTSGSLDEQFF; DNA: TGTGCCAGTAGTTTGACTAGCGGGAGTCTGGATGAGCAGTTCTTC; V: TRBV19; size: many; D: TRBD2; J: TRBJ2-1
CDR3: CASSQGRSGEQFF; DNA: TGTGCCAGCAGCCAAGGTCGGTCGGGTGAGCAGTTCTTC; V: TRBV14; size: many; D: -; J: TRBJ2-1